The next 24 T cell receptor beta chains were all read from a single sample in a study of cytomegalovirus exposure and HLA in healthy donors. PCR involved 60 Vbeta and 13 Jbeta primers. Method: immunoSEQ multiplex PCR; TCRdb's copy keeps in-frame clones and lacks some. The sample includes some 200,000 clones, over 70% seen only once; the top ten take less than 4.5%. What was sequenced was PBMCs. These receptors came from a man between 45 and 60 years old in good health and CMV-seronegative.

A note on this clone: One junction end disagrees with the germline gene, perhaps due to a read error. The chain joins TRBV13 to TRBJ2-1; TRBD1 matches 10 bases. The CDR3 contains 16 residues. Germline V CDR1 and CDR2: PRHDT, FYEKMQ (reference sequence). CDR3 in amino acids: CASRGGQGPTYNEQLF. Written as DNA, the CDR3 is TGTGCCAGCAGGGGGGGACAGGGGCCAACATACAATGAGCAGCTCTTC.

The gene calls are TRBV27 and TRBJ2-3; 10 positions agree with TRBD2. Germline CDR1 is MNHEY and CDR2 is SMNVEV (reference sequence). J lost 2 bases, V lost 5 bases, and 13 bases had no gene match. This CDR3 has 18 residues. The CDR3 spells CASSPMFSGGSDTDTQYF. In DNA form, the CDR3 reads TGTGCCAGCAGTCCCATGTTTAGCGGGGGGTCCGACACAGATACGCAGTATTTT.

The chain recombines TRBV5-1 with TRBJ2-7; TRBD1 agrees at 7 bases. Trimming took 3 bases from V and 6 from J; bases not matched to a gene: 12. This CDR3 region has 15 residues. From germline, CDR1 is SGHRS and CDR2 YFSETQ. CDR3 protein: CASSSTTGTFAEQYF. The CDR3 DNA sequence: TGCGCCAGCAGCTCGACGACAGGGACCTTCGCCGAGCAGTACTTC. Using reference TRBV5-1 and TRBJ2-7 for the parts outside the CDR3, the full variable domain is KAGVTQTPRYLIKTRGQQVTLSCSPISGHRSVSWYQQTPGQGLQFLFEYFSETQRNKGNFPGRFSGRQFSNSRSEMNVSTLELGDSALYLCASSSTTGTFAEQYFGPGTRLTVT.

The chain carries TRBV5-1 and TRBJ2-1; D gene uncertain. V lost 4 bases and J lost 5, with 4 bases in between. This CDR3 region has 11 residues. CDR1 is SGHRS and CDR2 is YFSETQ in the germline V gene. The CDR3 nucleotides are TGCGCCAGCAGCATTAACAATGAGCAGTTCTTC. Its translation is CASSINNEQFF. The whole variable domain, remainder taken from reference TRBV5-1 and TRBJ2-1, is KAGVTQTPRYLIKTRGQQVTLSCSPISGHRSVSWYQQTPGQGLQFLFEYFSETQRNKGNFPGRFSGRQFSNSRSEMNVSTLELGDSALYLCASSINNEQFFGPGTRLTVL.

This chain links TRBV27 with TRBJ1-6; TRBD1 aligns across 7 bases. There are 15 residues in the CDR3. In germline, CDR1 is MNHEY, CDR2 SMNVEV (reference sequence). The V segment lost 4 bases and the J segment 9 bases; nucleotides outside the gene matches: 9. This chain's CDR3 is CASSSRDRASSPLHF. The CDR3 DNA reads as TGTGCCAGCAGTTCCCGGGACAGAGCAAGTTCACCCCTCCACTTT.

The chain links TRBV6-1 to TRBJ1-1, with 8 bases that match TRBD1. Per germline, CDR1 MNHNS and CDR2 SASEGT. The CDR3 consists of 14 residues. V gave up 3 bases and J gave up 1 base; unmatched junction bases: 1. The CDR3 protein is CASSDGTGNTEAFF. CDR3 DNA: TGTGCCAGCAGTGACGGGACAGGGAACACTGAAGCTTTCTTT.

This chain uses TRBV10-3 with TRBJ1-2; TRBD1 is a possible D gene (5 bases). The CDR3 has 13 amino acids. The V gene lost 3 bases and the J gene lost 6 bases, with 11 bases spanning the gap. Germline V gene sequence: CDR1 ENHRY, CDR2 SYGVKD. This CDR3 is CAISDPDRNGYTF. CDR3 DNA sequence: TGTGCCATCAGTGACCCTGACAGAAATGGCTACACCTTC.

This chain joins TRBV9 and TRBJ2-2, with D possibly matching TRBD2 (5 bases). Trimming took off 3 bases at V and 7 bases at J, with 22 bases between the two ends. CDR1 and CDR2 from the germline V gene are SGDLS and YYNGEE. This CDR3 contains 17 residues. The CDR3 reads CASSAPNAAGDDGELFF. The CDR3 nucleotides are TGTGCCAGCAGCGCGCCCAACGCGGCGGGTGACGACGGGGAGCTGTTTTTT.

This chain joins TRBV6-1 and TRBJ2-7; D gene uncertain. The V end lost 4 bases, the J end lost 1 base, and 17 bases lay between the germline ends. This CDR3 is built from 16 residues. CDR1 and CDR2 from the germline V gene are MNHNS and SASEGT. DNA for the CDR3: TGTGCCAGCAGTGCACGTCTACTGTCGATATCCTACGAGCAGTACTTC. Translated, it gives CASSARLLSISYEQYF.

The V gene is TRBV19, the J gene TRBJ2-7, with 9 bases lining up with TRBD1. This CDR3 comprises 15 residues. CDR1 is LNHDA, CDR2 SQIVND, per germline (reference sequence). V shed 5 bases, J shed 6 bases, and the junction held 11 bases outside the gene matches. CDR3 loop: CASSPGTGRSREQYF. CDR3 DNA: TGTGCCAGTAGTCCCGGGACAGGGAGAAGTCGCGAGCAGTACTTC. The full variable domain, in which reference TRBV19 and TRBJ2-7 provide the parts outside the CDR3, is DGGITQSPKYLFRKEGQNVTLSCEQNLNHDAMYWYRQDPGQGLRLIYYSQIVNDFQKGDIAEGYSVSREKKESFPLTVTSAQKNPTAFYLCASSPGTGRSREQYFGPGTRLTVT.

The V call is TRBV27, the J call TRBJ2-7; the D gene is possibly TRBD2 (5 bases). V lost 5 bases to trimming and J lost 2 bases, with 13 bases between them. Germline V gene lookup returns CDR1 MNHEY and CDR2 SMNVEV (reference sequence). The CDR3 runs 14 residues. In nucleotides, the CDR3 is TGTGCCAGCAGTGAGGGATCTTATGCCTACGAGCAGTACTTC. Translating gives CASSEGSYAYEQYF.

This clone showed up just once. This chain joins TRBV15 and TRBJ2-3, with D perhaps TRBD2 (7 bases). The CDR3 has 14 residues. Trimming shortened V by 8 bases and J by 3 bases, and 15 bases separated the two germline ends. Germline loops: CDR1 LNHNV, CDR2 YYDKDF (reference sequence). In nucleotides, the CDR3 is TGTGCCACCCGAGGGGGGGGCGAAACAGATACGCAGTATTTT. Its protein product is CATRGGGETDTQYF. The full variable domain, rest sourced from reference TRBV15 and TRBJ2-3, is DAMVIQNPRYQVTQFGKPVTLSCSQTLNHNVMYWYQQKSSQAPKLLFHYYDKDFNNEADTPDNFQSRRPNTSFCFLDIRSPGLGDTAMYLCATRGGGETDTQYFGPGTRLTVL.

The chain employs TRBV7-9 and TRBJ2-3; 8 nucleotides match TRBD2. The ends lost 3 bases at V and 5 bases at J; junction bases unmatched: 4. This CDR3 contains 14 residues. CDR1 is SEHNR, CDR2 FQNEAQ, per germline (reference sequence). The CDR3 sequence: CASSFWSGGDTQYF. Written as DNA, the CDR3 is TGTGCCAGCAGCTTCTGGAGCGGGGGAGATACGCAGTATTTT.

J is TRBJ2-3 and V is TRBV10-3; 10 bases line up with TRBD2. Losses at the gene ends were 10 bases for V and 6 bases for J; bases not matched to a gene: 7. The CDR3 spans 13 residues. Germline V gene sequence: CDR1 ENHRY, CDR2 SYGVKD. The CDR3 bases are TGTGCCACAAGCGGGGGGGCAGCCGATACGCAGTATTTT. Encoded protein: CATSGGAADTQYF.

The chain is built from TRBV7-9 and TRBJ1-2, with a possible D match to TRBD1 (5 bases). Between the trimmed V and J ends, which lost 5 bases and 8 bases, there was a span of 15 bases. The CDR3 length is 13 residues. From germline, CDR1 is SEHNR and CDR2 FQNEAQ (reference sequence). The CDR3 region has the DNA TGTGCCAGCAGCCCCCAGGGCATCGGGGGCTACACCTTC. Amino acids: CASSPQGIGGYTF.

The DNA of the CDR3 is TGTGCCAGCAGCTCCACTCCGGGAAACACCATATATTTT. This codes for CASSSTPGNTIYF. V and J are TRBV11-3 and TRBJ1-3; D uncertain. Trimming took 4 bases from V and 4 from J, leaving 8 bases between them. This CDR3 is 13 amino acids long. Germline V gene lookup returns CDR1 SGHNT and CDR2 YENEEA. Variable domain in full (rest from reference TRBV11-3 and TRBJ1-3): EAGVVQSPRYKIIEKKQPVAFWCNPISGHNTLYWYLQNLGQGPELLIRYENEEAVDDSQLPKDRFSAERLKGVDSTLKIQPAELGDSAVYLCASSSTPGNTIYFGEGSWLTVV.

This clone has just one count. The chain joins TRBV11-2 to TRBJ1-6, with 9 bases fitting TRBD1. With V trimmed by 5 bases and J by 6 bases, 5 bases remained unmatched. The germline CDR1 and CDR2 sequences are SGHAT and FQNNGV. CDR3 size: 15 residues. The CDR3 region has the DNA TGTGCCAGCAGCCAGTGGACAGGGGCTAATTCACCCCTCCACTTT. Its protein product is CASSQWTGANSPLHF.

The chain couples TRBV5-8 to TRBJ1-3; D remains unclear. CDR3 length: 13 amino acids. Germline CDR1 is SGHTS and CDR2 is YDEGEE. V was cut by 2 bases and J by 8 bases, with 11 bases left in between. The CDR3 DNA reads as TGTGCCAGCAGCTTTACGGGGAAGGACACCATATATTTT. The encoded protein is CASSFTGKDTIYF.

J is TRBJ1-6 and V is TRBV10-3; tentative D call: TRBD1 (5 bases). The germline V and J ends were trimmed by 2 bases and 10 bases, with 12 bases remaining between them. Germline V CDR1 and CDR2: ENHRY, SYGVKD. The CDR3 runs 14 residues. The CDR3 spells CAISEGAGQSPLHF. CDR3 DNA sequence: TGTGCCATCAGTGAGGGGGCTGGGCAGTCACCCCTCCACTTT.

V gene TRBV5-5 combines with J gene TRBJ2-7, with 8 nucleotides matching TRBD1. The CDR3 spans 15 residues. The J segment lost 2 bases and the V segment lost 4 bases, leaving 8 bases of the junction unmatched. The germline V gene has CDR1 SGHKS and CDR2 YYEKEE (reference sequence). CDR3 protein: CASSLTDRAPYEQYF. Written as DNA, the CDR3 is TGTGCCAGCAGCCTAACGGACAGGGCACCCTACGAGCAGTACTTC. Based on the CDR3 plus reference TRBV5-5 and TRBJ2-7, the full variable domain is DAGVTQSPTHLIKTRGQQVTLRCSPISGHKSVSWYQQVLGQGPQFIFQYYEKEERGRGNFPDRFSARQFPNYSSELNVNALLLGDSALYLCASSLTDRAPYEQYFGPGTRLTVT.

This rearrangement joins TRBV5-1 to TRBJ2-3; 8 positions match TRBD1. This CDR3 comprises 14 residues. J gave up 3 bases and V 0 bases, and 0 bases lay outside the gene matches. Germline V lookup: CDR1 SGHRS, CDR2 YFSETQ. In nucleotides, the CDR3 is TGCGCCAGCAGCTTGGACAGGGGGACAGATACGCAGTATTTT. It is translated as CASSLDRGTDTQYF.

The rearrangement uses TRBV7-2 and TRBJ1-3; TRBD1 is a possible D gene (5 bases). V dropped 5 bases and J dropped 2 bases, with 16 bases sitting between them. The CDR3 spans 16 residues. Germline-derived CDR1 and CDR2 are SGHTA and FQGNSA. The CDR3 region has the DNA TGTGCCAGCAGCGTTAGCGGGGGAAATCCTGGAAACACCATATATTTT. Translating it yields CASSVSGGNPGNTIYF.

This chain joins TRBV19 and TRBJ1-4, with TRBD1 matching over 9 bases. This CDR3 spans 15 amino acids. The germline V gene has CDR1 LNHDA and CDR2 SQIVND (reference sequence). With V trimmed by 3 bases and J by 5 bases, 4 bases remained unmatched. The CDR3 region is CASSIYGQGNEKLFF. CDR3 bases: TGTGCCAGTAGTATTTATGGACAGGGGAATGAAAAACTGTTTTTT.

The chain links TRBV27 to TRBJ1-2, with TRBD1 identical over 9 bases. Trimming at V came to 4 bases and at J to 8 bases, leaving 8 bases not matched to a gene. The CDR3 runs 14 residues. CDR1 and CDR2 (germline): MNHEY, SMNVEV (reference sequence). CDR3 protein: CASSSPGQGRGYTF. In DNA form, the CDR3 reads TGTGCCAGCAGTTCTCCGGGACAGGGCCGGGGCTACACCTTC.